This T cell receptor beta chain comes out of a study of blood T cell repertoires in COVID-19. Study summary: Acute and convalescent COVID-19 specimens originated in the United States, Italy and Spain.

Authors' data handling: Counts of nucleated cells, estimated from reference gene primer amplification, were obtained. Clones were sequenced by immunoSEQ multiplex PCR, and TCRdb holds only the in-frame ones, with some missing. The D gene and trimming were derived from the DNA, and the V and J assignments and clone size from that table. The top ten hold 8.5% to 10% of the sample, which has over 200,000 clones, around 81% seen once. Trimming removed 6 bases from V and 5 bases from J; junction bases left unmatched: 2. Germline V gene lookup returns CDR1 SNHLY and CDR2 FYNNEI. The CDR3 length is 12 residues.

The sample taken for sequencing was PBMCs or T cells enriched from blood (not recorded which). The clonotype comes from a woman between 45 and 65 years old with acute COVID-19. This chain uses TRBV2 with TRBJ2-7, with 9 bases that match TRBD1. CDR3 sequence reads: CASRGQGDEQYF. The DNA of the CDR3 is TGTGCCAGCAGGGGACAGGGAGACGAGCAGTACTTC.